A selection of T cell receptor beta chains follows, all from one sample in a study of cytomegalovirus exposure and HLA in healthy donors. Sequencing was performed with immunoSEQ multiplex PCR; in TCRdb, only in-frame clones are kept and a portion is missing. This table has 250,000 to 350,000 clones, roughly 89% appearing once. Sequencing used PBMCs. The receptors stem from a man aged 40-50 years in good health and CMV-seropositive. Each CDR3 is given with its conserved first and last residue.

J gene: TRBJ2-7
V gene: TRBV11-2
CDR3 protein: CASSLEARSSYEQYF

J gene: TRBJ2-1
V gene: TRBV9
CDR3 protein: CASSVEQPNEQFF

J gene: TRBJ1-4
V gene: TRBV4-1
CDR3 protein: CASSQVARVAEKLFF

J gene: TRBJ2-7
V gene: TRBV7-9
CDR3 protein: CASSGTSGRDKQYF

J gene: TRBJ2-7
V gene: TRBV28
CDR3 protein: CASSFGDRGEQYF

J gene: TRBJ1-3
V gene: TRBV28
CDR3 protein: CASSLFGGSAGNTIYF

J gene: TRBJ2-7
V gene: TRBV6-5
CDR3 protein: CASRETTGSAYEQYF

J gene: TRBJ2-6
V gene: TRBV6-1
CDR3 protein: CASSDPTSSGANVLTF

J gene: TRBJ1-2
V gene: TRBV6-5
CDR3 protein: CASSYTQGTYGYTF

J gene: TRBJ2-1
V gene: TRBV15
CDR3 protein: CATSRGGLAGEGNEQFF

J gene: TRBJ1-1
V gene: TRBV5-4
CDR3 protein: CASSFYNTEAFF

J gene: TRBJ2-5
V gene: TRBV28
CDR3 protein: CASSFAGARETQYF